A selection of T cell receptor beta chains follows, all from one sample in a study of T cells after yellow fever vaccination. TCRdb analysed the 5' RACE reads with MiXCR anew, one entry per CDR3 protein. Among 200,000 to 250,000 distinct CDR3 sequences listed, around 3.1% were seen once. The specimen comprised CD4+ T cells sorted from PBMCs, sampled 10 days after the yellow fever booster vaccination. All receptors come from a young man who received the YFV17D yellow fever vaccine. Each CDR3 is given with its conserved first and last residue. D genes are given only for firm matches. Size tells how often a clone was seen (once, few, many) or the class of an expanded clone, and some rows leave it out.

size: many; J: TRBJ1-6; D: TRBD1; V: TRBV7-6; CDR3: CASSATGGNSPLHF; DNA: TGTGCCAGCAGCGCGACAGGGGGCAATTCACCCCTCCACTTT
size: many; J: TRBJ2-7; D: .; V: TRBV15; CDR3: CATSRGRDTYEQYF; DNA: TGTGCCACCAGCAGGGGTAGAGATACCTACGAGCAGTACTTC
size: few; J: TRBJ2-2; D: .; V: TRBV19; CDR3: CASSISQGSAGELFF; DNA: TGTGCCAGTAGTATCAGTCAGGGATCTGCCGGGGAGCTGTTTTTT
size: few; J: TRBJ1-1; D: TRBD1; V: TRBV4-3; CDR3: CASSPHRGLVEAFF; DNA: TGCGCCAGCAGCCCTCACAGGGGGTTGGTTGAAGCTTTCTTT
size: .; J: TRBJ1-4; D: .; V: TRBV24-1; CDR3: CATYFAERLREKLFF; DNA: TGTGCCACCTATTTCGCCGAGAGGTTGCGAGAAAAACTGTTTTTT
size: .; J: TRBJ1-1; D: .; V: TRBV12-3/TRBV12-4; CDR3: CASSLRGGGTEAFF; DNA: TGTGCCAGCAGTTTACGCGGGGGCGGGACTGAAGCTTTCTTT
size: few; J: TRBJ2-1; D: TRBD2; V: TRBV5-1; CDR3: CASSLRLAGYNEQFF; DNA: TGCGCCAGCAGCCTCCGACTAGCGGGGTACAATGAGCAGTTCTTC
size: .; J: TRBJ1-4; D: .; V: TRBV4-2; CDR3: CASSTPKDPLGKLFF; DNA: TGTGCCAGCAGCACCCCTAAGGACCCCCTTGGGAAACTGTTTTTT
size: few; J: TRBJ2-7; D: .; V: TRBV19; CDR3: CASSLGHEIGEQYF; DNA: TGTGCCAGTAGTTTAGGACACGAAATCGGCGAGCAGTACTTC
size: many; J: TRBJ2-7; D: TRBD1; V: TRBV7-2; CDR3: CASSTGTGGREQYF; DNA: TGTGCCAGCAGCACCGGGACAGGGGGACGCGAGCAGTACTTC
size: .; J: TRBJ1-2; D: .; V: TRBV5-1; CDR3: CASSPTLNYGYTF; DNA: TGCGCCAGCAGCCCTACCCTTAACTATGGCTACACCTTC
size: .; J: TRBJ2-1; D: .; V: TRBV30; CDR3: CAWSTRGAHNEQFF; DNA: TGTGCCTGGAGTACTCGGGGGGCCCACAATGAGCAGTTCTTC
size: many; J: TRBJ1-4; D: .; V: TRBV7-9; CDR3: CAYDLSQSTLFF; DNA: TGTGCCTACGACTTATCGCAGTCTACACTGTTTTTT
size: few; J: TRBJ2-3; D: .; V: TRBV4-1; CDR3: CASSQALSLRVTDTQYF; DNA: TGCGCCAGCAGCCAGGCCTTGTCCCTTCGCGTGACAGATACGCAGTATTTT
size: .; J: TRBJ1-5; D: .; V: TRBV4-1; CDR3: CASSQDPGYQPQHF; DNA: TGCGCCAGCAGCCAAGACCCGGGGTACCAGCCCCAGCATTTT
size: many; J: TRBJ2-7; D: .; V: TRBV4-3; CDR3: CASSQENQGAVHYEQYF; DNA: TGCGCCAGCAGCCAAGAGAACCAAGGAGCAGTCCACTACGAGCAGTACTTC
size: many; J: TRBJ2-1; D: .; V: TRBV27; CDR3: CASSLQQDSLIPFF; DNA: TGTGCCAGCAGTCTCCAACAGGACAGCCTTATACCTTTCTTC
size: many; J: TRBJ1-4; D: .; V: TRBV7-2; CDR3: CASSLGAEEKLFF; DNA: TGTGCCAGCAGCTTAGGGGCGGAGGAAAAACTGTTTTTT
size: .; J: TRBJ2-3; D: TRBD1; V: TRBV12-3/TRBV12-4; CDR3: CASSPPPGTGTDTQYF; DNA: TGTGCCAGCAGCCCACCCCCCGGGACAGGCACAGATACGCAGTATTTT
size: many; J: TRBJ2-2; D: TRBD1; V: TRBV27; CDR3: CASSSRTGPTGELFF; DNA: TGTGCCAGCAGTTCCCGGACAGGCCCCACCGGGGAGCTGTTTTTT
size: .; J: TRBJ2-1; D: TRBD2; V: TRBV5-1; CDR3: CASSLAGGLYNEQFF; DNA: TGCGCCAGCAGCTTGGCGGGGGGGCTCTACAATGAGCAGTTCTTC
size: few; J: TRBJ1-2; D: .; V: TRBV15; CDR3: CATSRDLGQASGYTF; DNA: TGTGCCACCAGCAGAGATCTCGGCCAGGCCTCGGGCTACACCTTC
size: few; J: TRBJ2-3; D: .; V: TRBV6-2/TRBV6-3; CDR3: CASSSRQGTDTQYF; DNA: TGTGCCAGCAGTTCTCGACAGGGCACAGATACGCAGTATTTT
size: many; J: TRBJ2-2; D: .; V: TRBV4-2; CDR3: CASNHVERIGELFF; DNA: TGTGCCAGCAACCACGTGGAGCGAATCGGGGAGCTGTTTTTT
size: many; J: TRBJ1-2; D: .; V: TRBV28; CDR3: CASSLGSNYGYTF; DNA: TGTGCCAGCAGTTTAGGGTCTAACTATGGCTACACCTTC
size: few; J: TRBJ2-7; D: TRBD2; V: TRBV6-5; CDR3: CATRTSGVPYEQYF; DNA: TGTGCCACCAGGACTAGCGGGGTACCATACGAGCAGTACTTC
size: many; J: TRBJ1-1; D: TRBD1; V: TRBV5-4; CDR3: CASSLIGTADTEAFF; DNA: TGTGCCAGCAGCTTGATTGGGACAGCAGACACTGAAGCTTTCTTT
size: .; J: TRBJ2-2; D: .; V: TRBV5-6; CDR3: CASSLVTITGELFF; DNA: TGTGCCAGCAGCTTGGTGACAATTACCGGGGAGCTGTTTTTT
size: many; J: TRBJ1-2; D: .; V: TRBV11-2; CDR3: CASSAAGDGGIYGYTF; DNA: TGTGCCAGCAGCGCAGCAGGGGACGGCGGGATCTATGGCTACACCTTC
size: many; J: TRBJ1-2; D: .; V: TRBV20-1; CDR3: CSASATGGYTF; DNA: TGCAGTGCTAGTGCGACGGGGGGCTACACCTTC
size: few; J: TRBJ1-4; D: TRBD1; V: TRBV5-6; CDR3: CASSRTGEKLFF; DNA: TGTGCCAGCAGCCGGACAGGAGAAAAACTGTTTTTT
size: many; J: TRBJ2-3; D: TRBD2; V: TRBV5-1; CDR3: CASSLVGTSGSDTQYF; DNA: TGCGCCAGCAGCTTGGTCGGGACTAGCGGTTCAGATACGCAGTATTTT
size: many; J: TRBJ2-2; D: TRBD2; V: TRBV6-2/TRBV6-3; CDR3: CASSSTLRLAGSSNTGELFF; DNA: TGTGCCAGCAGTTCGACCCTCCGACTAGCGGGGAGTTCGAACACCGGGGAGCTGTTTTTT
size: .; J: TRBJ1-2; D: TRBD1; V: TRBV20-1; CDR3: CSANTGGYGYTF; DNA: TGCAGTGCCAATACAGGGGGCTATGGCTACACCTTC
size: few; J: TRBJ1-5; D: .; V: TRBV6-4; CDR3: CASIKNRVKQPQHF; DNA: TGTGCCAGCATCAAAAACAGGGTAAAACAGCCCCAGCATTTT
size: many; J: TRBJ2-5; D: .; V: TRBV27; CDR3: CASSADYTQETQYF; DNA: TGTGCCAGCAGTGCAGACTACACCCAAGAGACCCAGTACTTC
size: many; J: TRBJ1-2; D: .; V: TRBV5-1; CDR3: CASSARDASYGYTF; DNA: TGCGCCAGCAGCGCGCGGGACGCTAGCTATGGCTACACCTTC
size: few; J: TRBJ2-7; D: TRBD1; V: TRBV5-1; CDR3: CASSRSMGGQGAGNEQYF; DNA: TGCGCCAGCAGCCGTTCAATGGGTGGACAGGGGGCTGGAAACGAGCAGTACTTC
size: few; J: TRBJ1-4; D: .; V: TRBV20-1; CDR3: CSAGKGNEKLFF; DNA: TGCAGTGCTGGGAAGGGGAATGAAAAACTGTTTTTT
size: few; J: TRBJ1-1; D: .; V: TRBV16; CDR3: CASSQSRGGMGAFF; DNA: TGTGCCAGCAGCCAATCTCGGGGCGGGATGGGAGCTTTCTTT
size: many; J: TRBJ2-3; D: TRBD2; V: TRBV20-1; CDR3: CSARDSAGGDTQYF; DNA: TGCAGTGCTAGAGATTCTGCGGGGGGGGATACGCAGTATTTT
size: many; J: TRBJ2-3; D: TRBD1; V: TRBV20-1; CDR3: CSARAPYRGGTDTQYF; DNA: TGCAGTGCTAGAGCGCCGTACAGGGGAGGCACAGATACGCAGTATTTT
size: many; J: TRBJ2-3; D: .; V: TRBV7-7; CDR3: CASSPLPEADTQYF; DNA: TGTGCCAGCAGCCCACTACCCGAGGCAGATACGCAGTATTTT
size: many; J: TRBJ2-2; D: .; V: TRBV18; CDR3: CASSAPGGLTNTGELFF; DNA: TGTGCCAGCTCAGCCCCGGGCGGCTTAACGAACACCGGGGAGCTGTTTTTT
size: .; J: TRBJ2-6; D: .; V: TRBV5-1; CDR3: CASSLRDSSGANVLTF; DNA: TGCGCCAGCAGCTTGCGAGACAGCTCTGGGGCCAACGTCCTGACTTTC
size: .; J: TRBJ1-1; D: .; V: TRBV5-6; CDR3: CASSPQVRVNTEAFF; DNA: TGTGCCAGCAGCCCCCAGGTCAGGGTGAACACTGAAGCTTTCTTT
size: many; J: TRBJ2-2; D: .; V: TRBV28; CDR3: CASRIPGGIGELFF; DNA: TGTGCCAGCAGGATTCCTGGGGGGATAGGGGAGCTGTTTTTT